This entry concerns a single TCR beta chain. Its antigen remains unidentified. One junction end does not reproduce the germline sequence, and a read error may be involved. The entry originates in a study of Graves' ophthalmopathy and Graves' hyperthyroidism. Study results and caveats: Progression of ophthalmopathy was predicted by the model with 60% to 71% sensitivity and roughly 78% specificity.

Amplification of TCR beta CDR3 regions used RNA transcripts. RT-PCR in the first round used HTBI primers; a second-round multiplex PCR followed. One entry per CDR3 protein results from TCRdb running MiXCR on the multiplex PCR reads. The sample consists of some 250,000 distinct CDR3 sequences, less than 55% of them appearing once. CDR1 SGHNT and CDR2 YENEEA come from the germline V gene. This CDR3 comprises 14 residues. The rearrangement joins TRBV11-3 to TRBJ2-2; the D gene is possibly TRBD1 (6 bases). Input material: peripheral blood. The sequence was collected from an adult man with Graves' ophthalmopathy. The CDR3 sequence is CASSFPTGTGELYF. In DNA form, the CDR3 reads TGTGCCAGCAGCTTCCCTACAGGGACCGGGGAGCTGTACTTC.